The 27 T cell receptor beta chains listed next were all sequenced from one sample in a study of blood T cell repertoires in COVID-19. Generated by immunoSEQ multiplex PCR, the TCRdb table keeps only in-frame clones and is missing some. The sample has 150,000 to 200,000 clones, approximately 90% seen once. The sample taken for sequencing was peripheral blood. The source of these receptors is a man between 70 and 80 years old with active or convalescent COVID-19.

The chain has TRBV7-2 and TRBJ1-1; D is perhaps TRBD1 (6 bases). V shed 6 bases and J shed 0 bases, with 14 bases lying between them. CDR3 size: 15 residues. Germline lookup yields CDR1 SGHTA and CDR2 FQGNSA. In nucleotides, the CDR3 is TGTGCCAGCAGTTGGGGGCCACCCATGAACACTGAAGCTTTCTTT. This gives the protein CASSWGPPMNTEAFF. Full variable domain (rest looked up from reference TRBV7-2 and TRBJ1-1): GAGVSQSPSNKVTEKGKDVELRCDPISGHTALYWYRQSLGQGLEFLIYFQGNSAPDKSGLPSDRFSAERTGGSVSTLTIQRTQQEDSAVYLCASSWGPPMNTEAFFGQGTRLTVV.

This sequence joins TRBV9 and TRBJ2-3; TRBD1 matches at 7 bases. V was pared by 0 bases and J by 1 base, with 2 bases of the junction left unmatched. Germline-derived CDR1 and CDR2 are SGDLS and YYNGEE. The CDR3 runs to 15 residues. CDR3: CASSVVGQGTDTQYF. The CDR3 DNA follows: TGTGCCAGCAGCGTAGTTGGACAGGGCACAGATACGCAGTATTTT.

This clone was seen once. The chain combines TRBV5-6 with TRBJ2-2; TRBD1 agrees at 9 bases. In germline, CDR1 is SGHDT, CDR2 YYEEEE. The CDR3 totals 15 residues. J gave up 6 bases and V 3 bases, and 6 bases lay outside the gene matches. The CDR3 DNA sequence: TGTGCCAGCAGCTGGGGACAGGGACGGGCCGGGGAGCTGTTTTTT. Its protein is CASSWGQGRAGELFF.

The chain recombines TRBV6-2 or TRBV6-3 with TRBJ2-3; TRBD2 might be the D (5 bases). The CDR3 contains 14 residues. Germline V gives CDR1 MNHEY, CDR2 SVGEGT. V was cut by 5 bases and J by 3 bases, with 12 bases left in between. In DNA form, the CDR3 reads TGTGCCAGCAGTATCCCTCCGGGGACAGATACGCAGTATTTT. Translated: CASSIPPGTDTQYF.

This CDR3 reads CASSRGQASGANVLTF. Written as DNA, the CDR3 is TGTGCCAGTAGTAGGGGACAGGCCTCTGGGGCCAACGTCCTGACTTTC. The chain carries TRBV19 and TRBJ2-6; TRBD1 aligns across 8 bases. The CDR3 is made up of 16 amino acids. The V and J ends lost 4 bases and 0 bases, in that order; junction bases with no gene match: 2. CDR1 and CDR2 from the germline V gene are LNHDA and SQIVND (reference sequence).

V usage is TRBV5-1 and J usage is TRBJ2-5; TRBD1 agrees at 8 bases. Losses at the gene ends were 3 bases for V and 0 bases for J; bases not matched to a gene: 1. Germline CDR1 is SGHRS and CDR2 is YFSETQ. The CDR3 is 14 amino acids. This CDR3 reads CASSSGQDQETQYF. The DNA of the CDR3 is TGCGCCAGCAGCTCGGGACAGGACCAAGAGACCCAGTACTTC.

This clone was seen a handful of times. CDR3 protein: CASSPPAGLAFF. Written as DNA, the CDR3 is TGTGCCAGCTCACCGCCGGCGGGCCTCGCTTTCTTT. The chain is built from TRBV18 and TRBJ1-1; no reliable D call. Germline CDR1 KGHSH, CDR2 LQKENI. The V end lost 3 bases, the J end lost 11 bases, and 13 bases lay between the germline ends. This CDR3 has 12 residues. Looking up the rest from reference TRBV18 and TRBJ1-1 gives the full variable domain: NAGVMQNPRHLVRRRGQEARLRCSPMKGHSHVYWYRQLPEEGLKFMVYLQKENIIDESGMPKERFSAEFPKEGPSILRIQQVVRGDSAAYFCASSPPAGLAFFGQGTRLTVV.

CDR3 residues: CASSPLRDPNEKLFF. In DNA form, the CDR3 reads TGTGCCAGCAGCCCCCTCAGGGATCCTAATGAAAAACTGTTTTTT. The chain links TRBV9 to TRBJ1-4; a possible D gene is TRBD1 (5 bases). The CDR3 totals 15 residues. The germline V and J ends were trimmed by 4 bases and 3 bases, with 13 bases remaining between them. Germline V gene data show CDR1 as SGDLS and CDR2 as YYNGEE.

This chain uses TRBV9 with TRBJ1-1; a possible D gene is TRBD1 (6 bases). Trimming took off 3 bases at V and 0 bases at J, with 9 bases between the two ends. Germline V CDR1 and CDR2: SGDLS, YYNGEE. The CDR3 sequence is 14 residues long. CDR3 in DNA: TGTGCCAGCAGCGCCCAGGGGATGAACACTGAAGCTTTCTTT. This encodes CASSAQGMNTEAFF.

The chain employs TRBV15 and TRBJ2-7, with D unclear. V lost 1 base to trimming and J lost 1 base, with 14 bases between them. The germline gives CDR1 LNHNV, CDR2 YYDKDF (reference sequence). The CDR3 runs 16 residues. This CDR3 is CATSRGHKTPSYEQYF. CDR3 DNA sequence: TGTGCCACCAGCAGAGGTCACAAAACCCCTTCCTACGAGCAGTACTTC.

This clone has just one count. Written as DNA, the CDR3 is TGTGCCAGCAGCTTGGTGGACAGGGTGGGTGAGCAGTACTTC. It codes for CASSLVDRVGEQYF. The V and J genes are TRBV5-4 and TRBJ2-7, with TRBD1 matching over 8 bases. There are 14 residues in the CDR3. The J segment lost 7 bases and the V segment lost 0 bases, leaving 6 bases of the junction unmatched. Germline V gene lookup returns CDR1 SGHNT and CDR2 YYREEE (reference sequence).

The V gene is TRBV3-1 (or the pseudogene TRBV3-2), the J gene TRBJ1-5, with 11 bases that match TRBD1. Germline V gene lookup returns CDR1 LGHDT and CDR2 YNNKEL (reference sequence). J lost 6 bases, V lost 4 bases, and 11 bases had no gene match. This CDR3 has 17 amino acids. CDR3 in DNA: TGTGCCAGCAGCCGACAAATAAGGACAGGGGGCTTTCAGCCCCAGCATTTT. This translates into CASSRQIRTGGFQPQHF.

Regarding this clone: A read error may produce the germline difference seen at one junction end. The CDR3 protein is CASSLTGTATLDF. The CDR3 DNA follows: TGTGCCAGCAGTTTAACCGGGACAGCGACCTTGGACTTC. The V call is TRBV25-1, the J call TRBJ2-7; TRBD1 matches at 7 bases. This CDR3 spans 13 amino acids. Per germline, CDR1 MGHDK and CDR2 SYGVNS.

The CDR3 DNA reads as TGTGCCAGCAGTGCGCCGGACAGTCCCTACGAGCAGTACTTC. Amino acids: CASSAPDSPYEQYF. This chain connects TRBV2 to TRBJ2-7, with a tentative D call TRBD1 (6 bases). The CDR3 runs 14 residues. Germline assignment: CDR1 SNHLY and CDR2 FYNNEI. The ends were cut back, 4 bases at V and 2 bases at J, with 12 bases in the middle.

The V call is TRBV2, the J call TRBJ1-1; 9 positions agree with TRBD1. Germline V lookup: CDR1 SNHLY, CDR2 FYNNEI. The CDR3 loop spans 12 amino acids. Germline trimming cut 8 bases from V and 6 bases from J; bases unmatched to any gene: 4. CDR3 in DNA: TGTGCCAGCGGACAGGGGTCCTCTGAAGCTTTCTTT. Translated: CASGQGSSEAFF. Based on the CDR3 plus reference TRBV2 and TRBJ1-1, the full variable domain is EPEVTQTPSHQVTQMGQEVILRCVPISNHLYFYWYRQILGQKVEFLVSFYNNEISEKSEIFDDQFSVERPDGSNFTLKIRSTKLEDSAMYFCASGQGSSEAFFGQGTRLTVV.

The gene calls are TRBV5-6 and TRBJ2-7; D unresolved. The CDR3 totals 12 residues. Germline CDR1 SGHDT, CDR2 YYEEEE. Trimming took 4 bases from V and 7 from J, leaving 12 bases between them. In DNA, the CDR3 is TGTGCCAGCAGCCATGCGGTCGGGGAGCAGTACTTC. The encoded protein is CASSHAVGEQYF.

This clone came up once. The chain has TRBV7-9 and TRBJ1-2; TRBD1 is a possible D gene (6 bases). This CDR3 contains 16 residues. Germline CDR1 SEHNR, CDR2 FQNEAQ (reference sequence). Trimming cost V 0 bases and J 6 bases, with 17 bases left between them. CDR3 coding DNA: TGTGCCAGCAGCTTAGCTCGTTCCCCAGGGGCCGATGGCTACACCTTC. It specifies CASSLARSPGADGYTF. The full variable domain, with the rest looked up from reference TRBV7-9 and TRBJ1-2, is DTGVSQNPRHKITKRGQNVTFRCDPISEHNRLYWYRQTLGQGPEFLTYFQNEAQLEKSRLLSDRFSAERPKGSFSTLEIQRTEQGDSAMYLCASSLARSPGADGYTFGSGTRLTVV.

V and J are TRBV7-2 and TRBJ2-7; 13 nucleotides agree with TRBD2. Germline V gives CDR1 SGHTA, CDR2 FQGNSA. The trim removed 4 bases at V and 4 bases at J, leaving 7 bases unmatched. The CDR3 is 16 amino acids. As DNA, the CDR3 is TGTGCCAGCAGCTCAAGGACTAGCGGGAGTTTGTACGAGCAGTACTTC. It is translated as CASSSRTSGSLYEQYF.

The J gene is TRBJ2-3, the V gene TRBV7-8, with 13 bases identical to TRBD2. Per germline, CDR1 SGHVS and CDR2 FQNEAQ. With V trimmed by 4 bases and J by 11 bases, 9 bases remained unmatched. This CDR3 has 15 amino acids. The CDR3 is CASSSPGLAGLVQYF. DNA of the CDR3: TGTGCCAGCAGCTCTCCGGGACTAGCGGGGTTGGTGCAGTATTTT.

This clone occurred a few times. This rearrangement joins TRBV29-1 to TRBJ2-1, with TRBD2 matching over 11 bases. Unmatched junction bases numbered 12, after V lost 4 bases and J lost 7 bases. Germline V lookup: CDR1 SQVTM, CDR2 ANQGSEA. CDR3 size: 16 residues. Written as DNA, the CDR3 is TGCAGCGTTGCGGCTAGCGGGAGGCCTTCGGTGAATGAGCAGTTCTTC. It translates to CSVAASGRPSVNEQFF.

J is TRBJ2-6 and V is TRBV2; 10 nucleotides agree with TRBD1. This CDR3 region has 16 residues. Germline V gene data show CDR1 as SNHLY and CDR2 as FYNNEI. V shed 8 bases, J shed 4 bases, and the junction held 8 bases outside the gene matches. CDR3 bases: TGTGCCAGCTCGGGACAGGGGTTCGCCGGGGCCAACGTCCTGACTTTC. Its translation: CASSGQGFAGANVLTF.

The V call is TRBV11-2, the J call TRBJ1-2; D remains ambiguous. CDR3 length: 13 residues. Germline CDR1 SGHAT, CDR2 FQNNGV. V shed 1 base and J shed 0 bases, with 3 bases lying between them. The CDR3 sequence: CASSLAANYGYTF. The CDR3 DNA sequence: TGTGCCAGCAGCTTAGCAGCTAACTATGGCTACACCTTC.

This clone was recorded once. The chain couples TRBV9 to TRBJ1-4, with D perhaps TRBD1 (6 bases). The germline gives CDR1 SGDLS, CDR2 YYNGEE. This CDR3 is 17 amino acids long. Trimming took off 2 bases at V and 0 bases at J, with 14 bases between the two ends. CDR3 amino acids: CASSVLTGDSTNEKLFF. DNA for the CDR3: TGTGCCAGCAGCGTCCTGACAGGCGACTCAACTAATGAAAAACTGTTTTTT. The full variable domain, with the rest looked up from reference TRBV9 and TRBJ1-4, is DSGVTQTPKHLITATGQRVTLRCSPRSGDLSVYWYQQSLDQGLQFLIQYYNGEERAKGNILERFSAQQFPDLHSELNLSSLELGDSALYFCASSVLTGDSTNEKLFFGSGTQLSVL.

The CDR3 loop is CASRRRRGSPLHF. Here the CDR3 DNA reads TGTGCCAGCCGGAGAAGGAGAGGATCACCCCTCCACTTT. The chain couples TRBV2 to TRBJ1-6; no reliable D call. Germline CDR1 and CDR2: SNHLY and FYNNEI. Trimming removed 8 bases from V and 10 bases from J, with 15 bases in between. This CDR3 has 13 amino acids.

As for this clone: The same CDR3 arises from other DNA sequences in this sample as well. The chain recombines TRBV10-3 with TRBJ2-7; 9 bases map to TRBD1. This CDR3 spans 13 amino acids. CDR1 ENHRY and CDR2 SYGVKD come from the germline V gene. With V trimmed by 6 bases and J by 5 bases, 5 bases remained unmatched. The chain's CDR3 is CAISGTGSHEQYF. CDR3 in DNA: TGTGCCATCAGCGGGACAGGGTCCCACGAGCAGTACTTC.

The gene calls are TRBV6-5 and TRBJ2-1; 9 bases align to TRBD2. Trimming took 11 bases from V and 1 from J; bases not matched to a gene: 6. The CDR3 totals 14 residues. Germline CDR1 and CDR2: MNHEY and SVGAGI. CDR3 in DNA: TGTGCCGTAAGCGGGGGGTCATCCTACAATGAGCAGTTCTTC. This gives the protein CAVSGGSSYNEQFF.

This clone was seen a single time. This chain connects TRBV19 to TRBJ2-3, with TRBD2 identical over 7 bases. Trimming at V came to 5 bases and at J to 2 bases, leaving 7 bases not matched to a gene. Germline lookup yields CDR1 LNHDA and CDR2 SQIVND (reference sequence). The CDR3 runs to 15 residues. For the CDR3, the DNA is TGTGCCAGTAGTCAGGGCGGGACTAACACAGATACGCAGTATTTT. It codes for CASSQGGTNTDTQYF.